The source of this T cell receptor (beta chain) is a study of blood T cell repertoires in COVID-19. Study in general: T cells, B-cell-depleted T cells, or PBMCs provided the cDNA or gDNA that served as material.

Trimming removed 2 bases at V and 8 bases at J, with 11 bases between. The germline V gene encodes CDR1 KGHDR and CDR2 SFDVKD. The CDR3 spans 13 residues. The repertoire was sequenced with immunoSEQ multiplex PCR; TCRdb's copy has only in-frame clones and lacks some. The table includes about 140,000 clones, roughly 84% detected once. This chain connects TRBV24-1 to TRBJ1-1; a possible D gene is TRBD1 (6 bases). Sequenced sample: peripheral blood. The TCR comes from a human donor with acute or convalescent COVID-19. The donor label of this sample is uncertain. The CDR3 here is CATSDWGQGEAFF. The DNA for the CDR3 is TGTGCCACCAGTGATTGGGGGCAGGGCGAAGCTTTCTTT.